The next 16 T cell receptor beta chains were all read from a single sample in a study of OX40 agonist ivuxolimab in advanced cancers. The library was produced with the immunoSEQ multiplex PCR assay. The table was pulled from immuneACCESS by TCRdb, which kept in-frame rearrangements only. Such tables lose some clones; where checked, under half of the loss comes from unresolved V genes, and the rest has no known cause. The sample table holds tens of thousands of clones, of which approximately 86% were seen once. Clones ranked in the top ten supply 3% to 3.5% of the sample. The material was CD4+ or CD8+ T cells sorted from blood, obtained in a trial of the OX40 agonist ivuxolimab. These receptors were obtained from an adult with an advanced solid tumor such as melanoma, head and neck, liver or kidney cancer.

This chain uses TRBV7-2 with TRBJ2-1; TRBD2 is a possible D gene (6 bases). Between the trimmed V and J ends, which lost 2 bases and 12 bases, there was a span of 11 bases. From germline, CDR1 is SGHTA and CDR2 FQGNSA. The CDR3 totals 12 residues. Written as DNA, the CDR3 is TGTGCCAGCAGCTTAAGGCGGGAAGGGCAGTTCTTC. It is translated as CASSLRREGQFF. Together with reference TRBV7-2 and TRBJ2-1, the CDR3 gives the full variable domain: GAGVSQSPSNKVTEKGKDVELRCDPISGHTALYWYRQSLGQGLEFLIYFQGNSAPDKSGLPSDRFSAERTGGSVSTLTIQRTQQEDSAVYLCASSLRREGQFFGPGTRLTVL.

This chain connects TRBV5-1 to TRBJ1-2; TRBD1 aligns across 9 bases. V lost 0 bases and J lost 6; bases outside the gene matches: 0. Germline CDR1 is SGHRS and CDR2 is YFSETQ. The CDR3 sequence is 13 residues long. CDR3 bases: TGCGCCAGCAGCTTGGGACAGGGGGATGGCTACACCTTC. It yields the protein CASSLGQGDGYTF.

This clone was picked up one time. This rearrangement joins TRBV5-4 to TRBJ2-2; TRBD2 aligns across 7 bases. This CDR3 contains 17 residues. CDR1 is SGHNT, CDR2 YYREEE, per germline (reference sequence). J was trimmed by 1 base and V by 6 bases; bases with no gene match: 12. DNA for the CDR3: TGTGCCAGCATTGCCCCCGGAAGGGAGGGGAACACCGGGGAGCTGTTTTTT. Translated: CASIAPGREGNTGELFF.

J is TRBJ2-2 and V is TRBV5-1, with D possibly TRBD2 on 6 matching bases. Per the germline V gene, CDR1 is SGHRS and CDR2 is YFSETQ. With 2 bases removed from V and 0 bases from J, the gap between germline ends came to 17 bases. The CDR3 runs 18 residues. DNA of the CDR3: TGCGCCAGCAGCTTTAAGGCGGGAACCGCGTCGAACACCGGGGAGCTGTTTTTT. Residues: CASSFKAGTASNTGELFF.

The gene calls are TRBV9 and TRBJ2-3; D might be TRBD1 (6 bases). This CDR3 comprises 14 residues. Trimming left V 3 bases short and J 6 bases short, with 14 bases between. Germline CDR1 is SGDLS and CDR2 is YYNGEE. Written as DNA, the CDR3 is TGTGCCAGCAGCGCTCTGAACAGGGCGGATACGCAGTATTTT. Amino acids: CASSALNRADTQYF. Full variable domain (missing parts from reference TRBV9 and TRBJ2-3): DSGVTQTPKHLITATGQRVTLRCSPRSGDLSVYWYQQSLDQGLQFLIQYYNGEERAKGNILERFSAQQFPDLHSELNLSSLELGDSALYFCASSALNRADTQYFGPGTRLTVL.

This clone was detected once. The CDR3: CASSLDRFEQFF. The CDR3 DNA reads as TGTGCCAGCAGCTTAGATCGATTCGAGCAGTTCTTC. The chain couples TRBV11-3 to TRBJ2-1, with D hard to call. Trimming removed 0 bases at V and 10 bases at J, with 7 bases between. The CDR3 runs to 12 residues. Germline-derived CDR1 and CDR2 are SGHNT and YENEEA.

The chain uses TRBV1 and TRBJ1-1; TRBD1, the D gene given by the table, was not confirmed from the DNA. TRBV1 is a listed pseudogene. The CDR3 length is 16 residues. The CDR3: CTSSQGNRGRDTEAFF. The CDR3 coding sequence is TGCACCAGCAGCCAAGGGAACAGGGGGCGGGACACTGAAGCTTTCTTT.

The chain is built from TRBV28 and TRBJ2-3; D gene uncertain. The CDR3 runs to 11 residues. Looked up from germline, CDR1 is MDHEN and CDR2 is SYDVKM. Trimming left V 3 bases short and J 4 bases short, with 2 bases between. The CDR3 nucleotides read TGTGCCAGCAGTTTCGCAGATACGCAGTATTTT. It is translated as CASSFADTQYF.

The V call is TRBV6-1, the J call TRBJ2-7; D perhaps matches TRBD1 (6 bases). The CDR3 contains 14 residues. From germline, CDR1 is MNHNS and CDR2 SASEGT. V was shortened by 2 bases and J by 2 bases, with 10 bases between the two germline ends. The CDR3 region has the DNA TGTGCCAGCAGTGAATCAGGGGCGACCTACGAGCAGTACTTC. It codes for CASSESGATYEQYF.

The rearrangement links TRBV5-8 to TRBJ1-1, with TRBD1 identical over 7 bases. The V and J ends lost 0 bases and 2 bases, in that order; junction bases with no gene match: 4. CDR1 is SGHTS, CDR2 YDEGEE, per germline. The CDR3 has 15 amino acids. This chain's CDR3 is CASSLGGTVNTEAFF. Here the CDR3 DNA reads TGTGCCAGCAGCTTGGGAGGGACAGTCAACACTGAAGCTTTCTTT.

The chain carries TRBV2 and TRBJ2-7; D is perhaps TRBD2 (6 bases). V gave up 4 bases and J gave up 7 bases, with 26 bases separating them. This CDR3 is 17 amino acids long. Germline CDR1 is SNHLY and CDR2 is FYNNEI. CDR3 sequence reads: CASSVQSLGGRMREQYF. The CDR3 DNA is TGTGCCAGCAGTGTACAAAGCCTGGGAGGCAGGATGAGGGAGCAGTACTTC.

The sample holds a few counts of this clone. V is TRBV6-1 and J is TRBJ2-1; 7 nucleotides line up with TRBD1. Germline V gene lookup returns CDR1 MNHNS and CDR2 SASEGT. V lost 2 bases and J lost 1; bases outside the gene matches: 5. CDR3 length: 16 amino acids. In DNA, the CDR3 is TGTGCCAGCAGTGAACCGGCAGGGGGTTCCTACAATGAGCAGTTCTTC. Its protein product is CASSEPAGGSYNEQFF.

The chain uses TRBV9 and TRBJ2-2, with no clear D. This CDR3 has 13 amino acids. Germline CDR1 SGDLS, CDR2 YYNGEE. Trimming took 0 bases from V and 5 from J, leaving 5 bases between them. In DNA, the CDR3 is TGTGCCAGCAGCGTAGGAATAACCGGGGAGCTGTTTTTT. Residues: CASSVGITGELFF.

The chain has TRBV27 and TRBJ1-5; a weak D match, TRBD1 (6 bases). V lost 6 bases and J lost 2, with 14 bases in between. CDR1 is MNHEY and CDR2 is SMNVEV in the germline V gene (reference sequence). This CDR3 has 15 amino acids. The CDR3 protein is CASRGAGGGNQPQHF. The CDR3 DNA is TGTGCCAGCAGGGGTGCTGGGGGCGGCAATCAGCCCCAGCATTTT.

This rearrangement joins TRBV14 to TRBJ2-7; D is undetermined. V lost 0 bases and J 6 bases, leaving 9 bases between the germline ends. Per germline, CDR1 SGHDN and CDR2 FVKESK. This CDR3 has 13 residues. The CDR3 reads CASSQEVTSEQYF. CDR3 in DNA: TGTGCCAGCAGCCAAGAGGTAACCAGCGAGCAGTACTTC.

The genes are TRBV6-6 and TRBJ2-3; D is possibly TRBD2 (6 bases). The length of the CDR3 is 14 residues. CDR1 and CDR2 (germline): MNHNY, SVGAGI (reference sequence). Trimming cost V 8 bases and J 2 bases, with 14 bases left between them. This CDR3 reads CASSSLANTDTQYF. CDR3 in DNA: TGTGCCAGCTCTTCTCTAGCGAACACAGATACGCAGTATTTT.